These T cell receptor beta chains were read from a single sample in a study of T-cell reconstitution after alpha-beta-depleted transplantation in children. One entry per CDR3 protein results from TCRdb running MiXCR on the PCR reads. The sample yields 750,000 to 950,000 distinct CDR3 sequences, roughly 16% seen once. Sequencing was performed on PBMCs, mostly from graft donor cells, taken 360 days after TCRalphabeta/CD19-depleted stem cell transplant. Receptors were obtained from a male patient younger than 18 who had a stem cell transplant for acute lymphoblastic leukemia, so the T cells may come from the graft donor. CDR3s include the opening cysteine and the closing phenylalanine or tryptophan. Each record gives: J gene, V gene, CDR3 protein.

>TRBJ2-1|TRBV14
CASSQASYEQFF
>TRBJ2-7|TRBV20-1
CSATQQGIGSYEQYF
>TRBJ2-3|TRBV7-9
CASSTTTGRTDTQYF
>TRBJ2-1|TRBV20-1
CSAPAGTRVWNEQFF
>TRBJ2-7|TRBV5-1
CASSLALGKSGAYEQYF
>TRBJ2-2|TRBV7-2
CASSVRLAGSSGELFF
>TRBJ2-5|TRBV5-1
CASSPTLLEETQYF
>TRBJ2-1|TRBV20-1
CSARLVDEQFF
>TRBJ2-7|TRBV27
CASSLLAGFYEQYF
>TRBJ2-1|TRBV7-2
CASNQGLAGEVEQFF
>TRBJ2-1|TRBV24-1
CATSDLSGREQFF
>TRBJ1-1|TRBV2
CACLDGLNTEAFF
>TRBJ2-1|TRBV6-2/TRBV6-3
CASSYSSKTSGRSLLSSYNEQFF
>TRBJ2-2|TRBV3-1
CASTHRVYTGELFF
>TRBJ2-3|TRBV11-2
CASSSRVAGGDTQYF
>TRBJ2-3|TRBV20-1
CSVLGPPGDTQYF
>TRBJ2-2|TRBV5-1
CASSPSRTGANTGELFF
>TRBJ2-1|TRBV20-1
CSARVPVYNEQFF
>TRBJ2-4|TRBV5-1
CASSSADHTAPPNIQYF
>TRBJ2-3|TRBV6-5
CASNPRRATDTQYF
>TRBJ2-7|TRBV3-1
CASSQVDGAYEQYF
>TRBJ1-5|TRBV4-1
CASSQGVRQPQHF
>TRBJ2-7|TRBV7-3
CASRLIAQGLGEQYF
>TRBJ2-3|TRBV5-1
CASSLVRADTQYF
>TRBJ2-1|TRBV7-8
CASSLAGTRLDEQFF
>TRBJ2-7|TRBV27
CASSSARKDRGNYEQYF
>TRBJ1-5|TRBV5-1
CASSLTGAFGGNQPQHF
>TRBJ2-7|TRBV5-5
CASSFGVGFEEQYF
>TRBJ2-1|TRBV20-1
CSALTSGRGNEQFF
>TRBJ2-5|TRBV4-1
CASSQDWTSGRARETQYF
>TRBJ1-5|TRBV7-8
CASSLEGQGGNQPQHF
>TRBJ1-2|TRBV9
CASSSGRPNYGYTF
>TRBJ2-3|TRBV9
CASSLRGVFTDTQYF
>TRBJ1-1|TRBV5-5
CASSFGRAEAFF
>TRBJ1-1|TRBV3-1
CASRDRVGTEAFF
>TRBJ2-7|TRBV18
CASSIDSTYEQYF
>TRBJ2-7|TRBV7-8
CASSFHDYEQYF
>TRBJ2-1|TRBV29-1
CSVEGGQGAPVVPSYNEQFF
>TRBJ1-2|TRBV12-3/TRBV12-4
CASSLNSDYGYTF